The sequence of this T cell receptor beta chain was determined in a study of shared clonotypes between healthy human individuals. Study-wide background: Contributing individuals were a couple of females and three males aged 18 to 49. For every donor, three CD4 naive, three CD4 memory, two CD8 naive and one CD8 memory plates were used.

Running of the assay took place at deep level. The assay was immunoSEQ multiplex PCR, and TCRdb's table has in-frame clones only and misses some. Of some 2 million clones in the sample, roughly 94% were seen once. Investigators divided CD4+ cells into CD45RA+ naive and CD45RA-negative memory subsets. The V gene's germline CDR1 is SGHDT and CDR2 YYEEEE. The CDR3 covers 12 residues. Trimming stripped 0 bases from V and 7 bases from J, with 7 bases between. This TCR was sampled from a young man in good health. The sequenced sample consisted of naive CD4+ T cells sorted from blood. Subset indicated: CD45RA+ positively selected. The J gene is TRBJ2-5, the V gene TRBV5-6; D uncertain. The CDR3 loop is CASSLAGWTQYF. The CDR3 DNA reads TGTGCCAGCAGCTTGGCCGGGTGGACCCAGTACTTC.